The 8 T cell receptor beta chains in this list originate from one sample, sequenced in a study of cytomegalovirus exposure and HLA in healthy donors. A multiplex PCR was run with 60 Vbeta primers and 13 Jbeta primers. Produced via immunoSEQ multiplex PCR; TCRdb's table is partial and in-frame only. The sample records some 120,000 clones, around 81% being singletons. The specimen sequenced was PBMCs. These receptors came from a woman aged 40 to 50 in good health and CMV-seronegative.

J is TRBJ1-5 and V is TRBV5-1; TRBD1 agrees at 9 bases. CDR3 length: 16 residues. Germline lookup yields CDR1 SGHRS and CDR2 YFSETQ. After removal of 4 bases from V and 5 bases from J, the junction contained 10 bases not matched to a gene. CDR3 sequence (DNA): TGCGCCAGCAGCAAATCGGGACAGGGTTCCGATCAGCCCCAGCATTTT. This codes for CASSKSGQGSDQPQHF. Full variable domain (missing parts from reference TRBV5-1 and TRBJ1-5): KAGVTQTPRYLIKTRGQQVTLSCSPISGHRSVSWYQQTPGQGLQFLFEYFSETQRNKGNFPGRFSGRQFSNSRSEMNVSTLELGDSALYLCASSKSGQGSDQPQHFGDGTRLSIL.

In this sample, this clone turned up once. The rearrangement links TRBV27 to TRBJ2-6; 10 bases agree with TRBD1. CDR3 length: 15 amino acids. J gave up 12 bases and V 4 bases, and 9 bases lay outside the gene matches. The germline V gene encodes CDR1 MNHEY and CDR2 SMNVEV (reference sequence). CDR3 loop: CASSWETGGRSVLTF. The CDR3 DNA reads as TGTGCCAGCAGTTGGGAGACAGGGGGCCGGAGCGTCCTGACTTTC.

The V gene is TRBV2, the J gene TRBJ2-7; the D gene is possibly TRBD1 (6 bases). CDR1 is SNHLY and CDR2 is FYNNEI in the germline V gene. This CDR3 region has 11 residues. The V and J ends lost 7 bases and 2 bases respectively, with 6 bases between them. The CDR3 DNA is TGTGCCAGCACAGGGGCCTACGAGCAGTACTTC. It specifies CASTGAYEQYF.

The V and J genes are TRBV19 and TRBJ1-5; 7 nucleotides match TRBD1. The ends lost 9 bases at V and 0 bases at J; junction bases unmatched: 5. CDR3 length equals 14 residues. Germline values: CDR1 LNHDA, CDR2 SQIVND (reference sequence). The DNA for the CDR3 is TGTGCCAGCAGACAGGGTGATAGCAATCAGCCCCAGCATTTT. Protein sequence: CASRQGDSNQPQHF.

V usage is TRBV19 and J usage is TRBJ1-1, with TRBD1 matching 10 bases. The V and J ends lost 10 bases and 4 bases, in that order; junction bases with no gene match: 6. Germline V lookup: CDR1 LNHDA, CDR2 SQIVND (reference sequence). The CDR3 extends over 13 amino acids. CDR3 sequence (DNA): TGTGCCACGAGGGACAGGGGAGTCACTGAAGCTTTCTTT. Protein: CATRDRGVTEAFF.

This chain joins TRBV27 and TRBJ2-3; 12 positions agree with TRBD1. Germline V CDR1 and CDR2: MNHEY, SMNVEV (reference sequence). V shed 2 bases, J shed 6 bases, and the junction held 9 bases outside the gene matches. The CDR3 length is 17 residues. DNA for the CDR3: TGTGCCAGCAGTTTAGCCGGGACAGGGGGCGCGGTGGATACGCAGTATTTT. Residues: CASSLAGTGGAVDTQYF.

This chain connects TRBV19 to TRBJ2-2; 7 bases fit TRBD1. Trimming took 3 bases from V and 6 from J; bases not matched to a gene: 7. Germline values: CDR1 LNHDA, CDR2 SQIVND (reference sequence). The CDR3 covers 15 residues. This CDR3 is CASSIITGVAGELFF. As DNA, the CDR3 is TGTGCCAGTAGTATTATAACAGGGGTCGCCGGGGAGCTGTTTTTT.

The chain is built from TRBV7-7 and TRBJ2-5; D is perhaps TRBD2 (5 bases). Trimming removed 1 base from V and 3 bases from J, with 6 bases in between. The CDR3 extends over 13 amino acids. The germline CDR1 and CDR2 sequences are SSHAT and FNYEAQ (reference sequence). The CDR3: CASSLGGKETQYF. Written as DNA, the CDR3 is TGTGCCAGCAGCTTAGGAGGGAAAGAGACCCAGTACTTC.